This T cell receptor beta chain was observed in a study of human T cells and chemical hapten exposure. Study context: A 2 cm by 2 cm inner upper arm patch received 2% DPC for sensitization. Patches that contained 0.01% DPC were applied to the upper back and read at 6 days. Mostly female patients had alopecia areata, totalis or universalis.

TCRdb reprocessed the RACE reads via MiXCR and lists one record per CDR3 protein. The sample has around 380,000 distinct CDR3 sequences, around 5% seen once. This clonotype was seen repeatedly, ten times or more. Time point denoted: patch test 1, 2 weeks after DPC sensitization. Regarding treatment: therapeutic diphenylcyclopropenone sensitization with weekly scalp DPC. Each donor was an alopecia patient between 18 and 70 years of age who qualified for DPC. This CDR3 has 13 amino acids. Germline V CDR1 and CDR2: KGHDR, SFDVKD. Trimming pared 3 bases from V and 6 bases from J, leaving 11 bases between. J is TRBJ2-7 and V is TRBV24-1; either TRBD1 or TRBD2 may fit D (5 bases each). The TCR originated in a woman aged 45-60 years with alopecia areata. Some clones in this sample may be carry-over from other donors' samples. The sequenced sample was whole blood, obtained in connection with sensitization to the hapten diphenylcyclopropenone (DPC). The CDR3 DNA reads TGTGCCACCAGTGATCCGGGGACCCGCGAGCAGTACTTC. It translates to CATSDPGTREQYF.